Listed below are T cell receptor beta chains from one sample, sequenced in a study of Graves' ophthalmopathy and Graves' hyperthyroidism. TCRdb re-called the multiplex PCR reads through MiXCR, storing one row per CDR3 protein. The sample lists around 470,000 distinct CDR3 sequences, approximately 15% seen once, with about a tenth in the top ten. The material sequenced was blood. The receptors originated from a woman in her 30s with Graves' ophthalmopathy. The CDR3 runs from the conserved cysteine through the conserved F or W. D genes are given only for firm matches. Clone size, where shown, is once, few, many, or a class for clones that have expanded.

d_call,j_call,v_call,cdr3_length,clone_size,cdr3_aa,cdr3_nt
-,TRBJ2-5,TRBV7-9,14,many,CASMVGAQQETQYF,TGTGCCAGCATGGTGGGGGCCCAACAAGAGACCCAGTACTTC
-,TRBJ2-5,TRBV12-3/TRBV12-4,13,-,CASSDSFQETQYF,TGTGCCAGCAGTGACAGTTTCCAAGAGACCCAGTACTTC
-,TRBJ2-2,TRBV27,14,many,CASSSLTLGGELFF,TGTGCCAGCAGTTCCCTGACCTTAGGCGGGGAGCTGTTTTTT
-,TRBJ1-6,TRBV6-2/TRBV6-3,13,-,CASSYSGGAPLHF,TGTGCCAGCAGTTACTCAGGGGGTGCACCCCTCCACTTT
TRBD2,TRBJ2-3,TRBV24-1,17,many,CATSDSGDHGVSDTQYF,TGTGCCACCAGTGATAGCGGGGATCATGGCGTCTCAGATACGCAGTATTTT
-,TRBJ1-1,TRBV6-5,16,many,CASSPLERELDTEAFF,TGTGCCAGCAGCCCACTCGAGAGGGAGTTAGACACTGAAGCTTTCTTT
TRBD2,TRBJ2-5,TRBV6-1,15,many,CASSLNSGGGETQYF,TGTGCCAGCAGTCTGAATAGCGGGGGAGGAGAGACCCAGTACTTC
-,TRBJ2-5,TRBV3-1,13,-,CASSQASGETQYF,TGTGCCAGCAGCCAAGCATCGGGGGAGACCCAGTACTTC
-,TRBJ1-1,TRBV20-1,13,-,CSAQRGINTEAFF,TGCAGTGCTCAGAGGGGGATCAACACTGAAGCTTTCTTT
-,TRBJ1-5,TRBV5-1,15,many,CASSFDGGGNQPQHF,TGCGCCAGCAGCTTTGACGGGGGCGGCAATCAGCCCCAGCATTTT
-,TRBJ1-1,TRBV6-5,14,many,CASSYLGQNTEAFF,TGTGCCAGCAGTTACTTAGGACAGAACACTGAAGCTTTCTTT
TRBD1,TRBJ1-5,TRBV28,19,-,CASSYPHNPGQGYTQPQHF,TGTGCCAGCAGTTACCCCCATAATCCGGGACAGGGGTATACTCAGCCCCAGCATTTT
-,TRBJ2-5,TRBV9,15,few,CASSVAPSLGETQYF,TGTGCCAGCAGCGTAGCTCCATCACTCGGAGAGACCCAGTACTTC